These 32 T cell receptor beta chains came from one sample sequenced in a study of T cells after somatic rescue of genetic block. Generated by immunoSEQ multiplex PCR, the TCRdb table keeps only in-frame clones and is missing some. Seen here are about 120,000 clones, 90% to 95% observed once, and the top ten hold about 1.5%. Material for sequencing was peripheral blood mononuclear cells (PBMCs). The receptors were sampled from a woman aged 18-30 years.

V is TRBV7-2 and J is TRBJ2-1; D gene unclear. Germline CDR1 reads SGHTA; CDR2 reads FQGNSA. The CDR3 length is 15 residues. V lost 6 bases and J 0 bases, leaving 12 bases between the germline ends. The CDR3 protein is CASSVDRVSYNEQFF. The CDR3 DNA is TGTGCCAGCAGTGTCGATCGGGTCTCCTACAATGAGCAGTTCTTC.

This rearrangement joins TRBV19 to TRBJ1-5; no reliable D call. Trimming took off 8 bases at V and 1 base at J, with 12 bases between the two ends. The CDR3 consists of 14 residues. Germline CDR1 LNHDA, CDR2 SQIVND (reference sequence). This CDR3 reads CASQTGRSNQPQHF. Written as DNA, the CDR3 is TGTGCCAGTCAAACCGGCAGAAGCAATCAGCCCCAGCATTTT.

J is TRBJ1-5 and V is TRBV28; D may be TRBD1 (6 bases). CDR1 is MDHEN, CDR2 SYDVKM, per germline. The V end was cut by 6 bases, the J end by 0 bases, with 12 bases between. There are 15 residues in the CDR3. CDR3 sequence reads: CASRGGGGSNQPQHF. The CDR3 bases are TGTGCCAGCAGAGGGGGTGGGGGTAGCAATCAGCCCCAGCATTTT.

Written as DNA, the CDR3 is TGTGCCAGCAGCTTGGGTGGGGGCCCTCAGCCCCAGCATTTT. Amino acids: CASSLGGGPQPQHF. The chain combines TRBV5-6 with TRBJ1-5, with a weak D call TRBD1 (6 bases). Germline values: CDR1 SGHDT, CDR2 YYEEEE. This CDR3 is 14 amino acids long. Trimming took 0 bases from V and 6 from J, leaving 10 bases between them.

The J gene is TRBJ1-6, the V gene TRBV6-1, with D perhaps matching TRBD1 (6 bases). Germline V gives CDR1 MNHNS, CDR2 SASEGT. CDR3 length equals 12 residues. V lost 8 bases and J 14 bases, leaving 16 bases between the germline ends. For the CDR3, the DNA is TGTGCCAGCCGACCATCCGGGGGCACCCTCCACTTT. It yields the protein CASRPSGGTLHF.

This chain uses TRBV18 with TRBJ1-1, with D tentatively TRBD1 (5 bases). The CDR3 totals 14 residues. The germline CDR1 and CDR2 sequences are KGHSH and LQKENI. V was pared by 3 bases and J by 1 base, with 9 bases between. For the CDR3, the DNA is TGTGCCAGCTCACCGGCACAGGCGAACACTGAAGCTTTCTTT. Its protein product is CASSPAQANTEAFF.

This clone appeared a single time. The CDR3: CASSFQLAGVNTQYF. CDR3 nucleotide sequence: TGTGCCAGCAGTTTCCAACTAGCGGGGGTAAATACGCAGTATTTT. The rearrangement uses TRBV28 and TRBJ2-3, with TRBD2 identical over 11 bases. Germline-derived CDR1 and CDR2 are MDHEN and SYDVKM. With V trimmed by 3 bases and J by 7 bases, 6 bases remained unmatched. The CDR3 is made up of 15 amino acids.

The table lists this clone with a count of one. The same CDR3 is also encoded by other DNA sequences in this sample. This rearrangement joins TRBV6-5 to TRBJ1-5; D gene ambiguous. Germline V gene data show CDR1 as MNHEY and CDR2 as SVGAGI. V lost 8 bases and J 0 bases, leaving 14 bases between the germline ends. The CDR3 has 15 residues. The chain's CDR3 is CASGSAGHSNQPQHF. The CDR3 DNA follows: TGTGCCAGCGGATCGGCAGGTCATAGCAATCAGCCCCAGCATTTT.

The table lists this clone with a count of one. The chain is built from TRBV11-2 and TRBJ2-7, with D unresolved. Trimming cost V 1 base and J 3 bases, with 7 bases left between them. The CDR3 covers 13 residues. From germline, CDR1 is SGHAT and CDR2 FQNNGV. CDR3 loop: CASSLVMNYEQYF. CDR3 DNA sequence: TGTGCCAGCAGCTTAGTGATGAACTACGAGCAGTACTTC.

The genes are TRBV9 and TRBJ2-7; tentative D call: TRBD1 (6 bases). This CDR3 region has 14 residues. The V gene lost 4 bases and the J gene lost 4 bases, with 15 bases spanning the gap. CDR1 is SGDLS, CDR2 YYNGEE, per germline. The CDR3 here is CASSPRDKIYEQYF. CDR3 in DNA: TGTGCCAGCAGCCCACGGGACAAGATATACGAGCAGTACTTC.

V usage is TRBV11-2 and J usage is TRBJ2-1, with 8 positions matching TRBD2. V was pared by 0 bases and J by 4 bases, with 8 bases of the junction left unmatched. CDR3 length: 17 amino acids. Germline V gives CDR1 SGHAT, CDR2 FQNNGV. In DNA form, the CDR3 reads TGTGCCAGCAGCTTAGACCTTCGGGGGGGATCGTACAATGAGCAGTTCTTC. Its protein product is CASSLDLRGGSYNEQFF.

The chain employs TRBV7-9 and TRBJ1-4, with a weak D call TRBD1 (6 bases). With 4 bases removed from V and 7 bases from J, the gap between germline ends came to 19 bases. Germline V gene lookup returns CDR1 SEHNR and CDR2 FQNEAQ (reference sequence). This CDR3 is built from 16 residues. CDR3 loop: CASSSGVEGVLEKLFF. The DNA of the CDR3 is TGTGCCAGCAGCTCCGGGGTCGAGGGGGTCCTTGAAAAACTGTTTTTT.

The chain is built from TRBV5-1 and TRBJ2-7, with D perhaps TRBD1 (6 bases). The CDR3 sequence is 15 residues long. Germline V gives CDR1 SGHRS, CDR2 YFSETQ. V was trimmed by 2 bases and J by 4 bases, leaving 16 bases between them. The CDR3 loop is CASSFDLQGVYEQYF. CDR3 nucleotide sequence: TGCGCCAGCAGCTTTGACCTACAGGGAGTATACGAGCAGTACTTC.

The chain employs TRBV27 and TRBJ1-5; a weak D match, TRBD1 (6 bases). The CDR3 is 15 amino acids. Trimming shortened V by 6 bases and J by 4 bases, and 16 bases separated the two germline ends. Germline values: CDR1 MNHEY, CDR2 SMNVEV (reference sequence). The CDR3, as DNA: TGTGCCAGCAGCATTATGGGACAACTAAATCAGCCCCAGCATTTT. It encodes CASSIMGQLNQPQHF.

The chain couples TRBV6-1 to TRBJ1-3, with a possible D match to TRBD1 (6 bases). Per germline, CDR1 MNHNS and CDR2 SASEGT. This CDR3 comprises 13 residues. The V end was cut by 6 bases, the J end by 3 bases, with 9 bases between. The CDR3: CASRQGNGNTIYF. CDR3 DNA sequence: TGTGCCAGCAGACAGGGTAATGGAAACACCATATATTTT.

This clone was detected only once. This chain joins TRBV19 and TRBJ2-1; D gene unclear. The ends were cut back, 3 bases at V and 3 bases at J, with 0 bases in the middle. The CDR3 length is 11 residues. CDR1 is LNHDA, CDR2 SQIVND, per germline (reference sequence). The CDR3 bases are TGTGCCAGTAGTATCTACAATGAGCAGTTCTTC. Amino acid sequence: CASSIYNEQFF.

J is TRBJ1-6 and V is TRBV27, with D hard to call. The V end lost 1 base, the J end lost 10 bases, and 11 bases lay between the germline ends. This CDR3 spans 14 amino acids. Germline V gene lookup returns CDR1 MNHEY and CDR2 SMNVEV (reference sequence). CDR3 in amino acids: CASSLYGEGSPLHF. DNA of the CDR3: TGTGCCAGCAGTTTATACGGGGAAGGGTCACCCCTCCACTTT.

This rearrangement joins TRBV4-1 to TRBJ2-3; no definite D call. The V gene lost 0 bases and the J gene lost 4 bases, with 5 bases spanning the gap. This CDR3 is built from 13 residues. The germline CDR1 and CDR2 sequences are MGHRA and YSYEKL. The CDR3 protein is CASSQELADTQYF. The CDR3 region has the DNA TGCGCCAGCAGCCAAGAGTTGGCAGATACGCAGTATTTT.

This chain links TRBV7-9 with TRBJ2-7, with 7 bases aligning to TRBD2. J lost 5 bases, V lost 7 bases, and 14 bases had no gene match. Looked up from germline, CDR1 is SEHNR and CDR2 is FQNEAQ (reference sequence). The CDR3 sequence is 15 residues long. CDR3 coding DNA: TGTGCCAGCACCAAACCGGGCGGGGGAAACAACGAGCAGTACTTC. Translation gives CASTKPGGGNNEQYF.

V and J are TRBV14 and TRBJ1-2; weak D call: TRBD1 (5 bases). From germline, CDR1 is SGHDN and CDR2 FVKESK. Trimming removed 0 bases at V and 4 bases at J, with 12 bases between. CDR3 length: 15 amino acids. The CDR3 here is CASSQDGARFYGYTF. The DNA of the CDR3 is TGTGCCAGCAGCCAAGATGGGGCCAGGTTCTATGGCTACACCTTC. The full variable domain, completed using reference TRBV14 and TRBJ1-2, is EAGVTQFPSHSVIEKGQTVTLRCDPISGHDNLYWYRRVMGKEIKFLLHFVKESKQDESGMPNNRFLAERTGGTYSTLKVQPAELEDSGVYFCASSQDGARFYGYTFGSGTRLTVV.

V and J are TRBV9 and TRBJ2-7, with D perhaps matching TRBD2 (6 bases). V lost 4 bases, J lost 0 bases, and 11 bases lay in between. The CDR3 loop spans 14 amino acids. Germline V gene lookup returns CDR1 SGDLS and CDR2 YYNGEE. The CDR3 sequence is CASSISGDSYEQYF. In nucleotides, the CDR3 is TGTGCCAGCAGCATCTCGGGAGACTCCTACGAGCAGTACTTC.

The gene calls are TRBV13 and TRBJ2-1; 7 bases match TRBD2. This CDR3 region has 13 residues. The germline gives CDR1 PRHDT, CDR2 FYEKMQ (reference sequence). V shed 4 bases and J 7 bases; nucleotides not matched to a gene: 4. Here the CDR3 reads CASSSGLNNEQFF. The CDR3 DNA is TGTGCCAGCAGCTCGGGACTAAATAATGAGCAGTTCTTC.

The chain uses TRBV5-6 and TRBJ2-7; TRBD2 might be the D (5 bases). Per germline, CDR1 SGHDT and CDR2 YYEEEE. V was clipped by 3 bases and J by 2 bases, with 12 bases between them. The CDR3 covers 14 residues. The CDR3 region has the DNA TGTGCCAGCAGCTCCTCTAGCTACCCCTACGAGCAGTACTTC. It specifies CASSSSSYPYEQYF.

V usage is TRBV14 and J usage is TRBJ2-1, with unresolved D. Germline values: CDR1 SGHDN, CDR2 FVKESK. This CDR3 has 12 amino acids. With 0 bases removed from V and 11 bases from J, the gap between germline ends came to 8 bases. The CDR3 protein is CASSQDYGKQFF. In DNA form, the CDR3 reads TGTGCCAGCAGCCAAGACTACGGTAAGCAGTTCTTC.

The rearrangement links TRBV28 to TRBJ2-3, with TRBD1 identical over 10 bases. CDR3 length: 16 amino acids. V was pared by 5 bases and J by 3 bases, with 8 bases of the junction left unmatched. Germline CDR1 is MDHEN and CDR2 is SYDVKM. CDR3 residues: CASSVTRDRGTDTQYF. The CDR3 DNA sequence: TGTGCCAGCAGTGTAACCCGGGACAGGGGAACAGATACGCAGTATTTT.

V usage is TRBV30 and J usage is TRBJ1-4; TRBD1 matches 7 bases. CDR1 GTSNPN and CDR2 SVGIG come from the germline V gene (reference sequence). CDR3 length: 14 residues. Trimming took 6 bases from V and 8 from J; bases not matched to a gene: 12. The CDR3 nucleotides are TGTGCCTGCTCGGGACAGCCACTGGAGGAAAAACTGTTTTTT. It translates to CACSGQPLEEKLFF.

The chain joins TRBV30 to TRBJ1-2; D gene unclear. Germline V lookup: CDR1 GTSNPN, CDR2 SVGIG (reference sequence). The CDR3 covers 12 residues. The V gene lost 0 bases and the J gene lost 8 bases, with 10 bases spanning the gap. The CDR3 reads CAWSVSQRGYTF. The CDR3 nucleotides are TGTGCCTGGAGTGTAAGTCAGCGGGGCTACACCTTC.

V usage is TRBV7-9 and J usage is TRBJ1-2; TRBD1 agrees at 10 bases. Germline CDR1 reads SEHNR; CDR2 reads FQNEAQ (reference sequence). The CDR3 loop spans 18 amino acids. V lost 0 bases and J lost 1; bases outside the gene matches: 8. The CDR3 sequence: CASSLAATGGMYNYGYTF. CDR3 coding DNA: TGTGCCAGCAGCTTAGCGGCGACAGGGGGCATGTATAACTATGGCTACACCTTC.

The chain couples TRBV5-1 to TRBJ2-1; 13 bases line up with TRBD2. The CDR3 has 15 amino acids. Germline CDR1 SGHRS, CDR2 YFSETQ. J gave up 15 bases and V 2 bases, and 11 bases lay outside the gene matches. The CDR3 sequence: CASSLGTSGDVYRFF. The DNA of the CDR3 is TGCGCCAGCAGCTTAGGGACTAGCGGGGACGTTTATCGGTTCTTC.

The rearrangement joins TRBV9 to TRBJ2-7; possible D gene TRBD1, 5 bases. Trimming removed 5 bases at V and 0 bases at J, with 18 bases between. This CDR3 is built from 16 residues. Germline V gene data show CDR1 as SGDLS and CDR2 as YYNGEE. The CDR3: CASSRGWDRASYEQYF. The CDR3 region has the DNA TGTGCCAGCAGTAGGGGCTGGGATCGGGCCTCCTACGAGCAGTACTTC.

The chain recombines TRBV6-1 with TRBJ1-6; 7 nucleotides align to TRBD1. This CDR3 comprises 15 residues. The germline CDR1 and CDR2 sequences are MNHNS and SASEGT. V lost 4 bases, J lost 3 bases, and 3 bases stayed unmatched. CDR3 coding DNA: TGTGCCAGCAGTGGGGACAGAAACTATAATTCACCCCTCCACTTT. Amino acids: CASSGDRNYNSPLHF.

V and J are TRBV5-8 and TRBJ2-7; 14 bases are a match to TRBD2. The J segment lost 2 bases and the V segment lost 2 bases, leaving 6 bases of the junction unmatched. The CDR3 consists of 17 residues. Looked up from germline, CDR1 is SGHTS and CDR2 is YDEGEE. CDR3 in amino acids: CASSFRTSGGRAYEQYF. The CDR3 DNA follows: TGTGCCAGCAGCTTCAGGACTAGCGGGGGGCGAGCCTACGAGCAGTACTTC.